One T cell receptor beta chain is described in this entry. What it binds is not known. The data stem from a study of shared clonotypes between healthy human individuals. Study-wide points: Enrolling few donors narrowed the genetic and exposure-history diversity that was represented.

Sequencing used immunoSEQ multiplex PCR; TCRdb keeps in-frame clones, though not all of them. The repertoire holds 490,000 or so clones, with 70% to 80% as singletons. Extraction of genomic DNA in unsorted samples used approximately 100 million PBMCs. This TCR derives from a middle-aged woman in good health. Some clones in this sample may be carry-over from other donors' samples. Sequences were obtained from PBMCs.

CDR3 amino acids: CASRPGQGAHLRVMSYEQYF. The DNA of the CDR3 is TGTGCAAGTCGCCCAGGACAGGGGGCGCATTTGAGAGTTATGTCCTACGAGCAGTACTTC. The V and J genes are TRBV12-2 and TRBJ2-7; the table's TRBD1 call for D was not verified on the DNA. TRBV12-2 is an annotated pseudogene. CDR3 length equals 20 residues.